These T cell receptor beta chains were read from a single sample in a study of vaccination and CD4 T cells after COVID-19. Antigens for these TCRs are unknown. Via MiXCR, TCRdb re-called the PCR reads, giving one row per CDR3 protein. The sample lists around 26,000 distinct CDR3 sequences, roughly two thirds occurring once. Sample: CD4+ T cells from blood, cultured in vitro, taken after SARS-CoV-2 vaccination. Every receptor here comes from a human donor who received a COVID-19 vaccine. Both conserved end residues are part of each CDR3. A D gene is named only where the DNA matches it firmly.

>18|-|TRBV7-2
CASSVRGLGAADNEKLFF
>8|-|TRBV24-1
CATSRAFF
>17|-|TRBV6-5
CASSYPTPGGPGETQYF
>14|TRBD1|TRBV6-5
CASSYPGQATEAFF
>18|TRBD1|TRBV4-1
CASSQDGPDRGNTGELFF
>13|-|TRBV6-2/TRBV6-3
CASSRFPWDGYTF
>17|-|TRBV6-5
CASSYSTAHGGTYGYTF
>10|-|TRBV6-1
CASSEYEAFF
>15|TRBD1|TRBV24-1
CATSDNTGGRETQYF
>15|-|TRBV5-4
CASSLDTGSIDIQYF
>16|TRBD1|TRBV12-5
CASGLQGADRPDTQYF
>15|-|TRBV7-2
CASSSRGAGNSPLHF
>15|-|TRBV30
CAWSVSGAENYGYTF
>16|-|TRBV19
CASQGPLSSGANVLTF
>18|-|TRBV20-1
CSAREGGGGAISQETQYF
>17|-|TRBV19
CASSLTPTGRYNSPLHF
>15|-|TRBV5-4
CASRRREGPSGIQYF
>13|TRBD1|TRBV19
CASSIGTGGEQYF
>10|-|TRBV2
CASRENEQYF
>16|-|TRBV27
CASSPHLKGGDQTAFF
>13|TRBD1|TRBV2
CAQGALATYEQYF
>15|TRBD2|TRBV7-2
CASSFGTGGTGELFF
>14|-|TRBV10-3
CAISTPGAVGEQYF
>17|TRBD2|TRBV7-8
CASSLLQRGSSTDTQYF
>14|-|TRBV2
CASSGERENQPQHF
>17|-|TRBV7-2
CATRRRGVDSGANVLTF
>17|-|TRBV27
CASSPRRLRSMNTEAFF
>13|TRBD1|TRBV7-9
CASSLEDRVAAFF
>14|-|TRBV6-4
CASRDETGADGYTF
>14|TRBD2|TRBV20-1
CSASLAGAPETQYF
>15|TRBD1|TRBV19
CASRNRDRGPYGYTF
>17|TRBD2|TRBV20-1
CSATRVSGGAGTDTQYF
>14|-|TRBV20-1
CSAKHWRHNYGYTF
>15|TRBD2|TRBV7-2
CASSRTSGVADTQYF
>14|-|TRBV25-1
CASSEYRAPDTQYF
>14|-|TRBV19
CASSMLGRQETQYF
>17|TRBD1|TRBV11-3
CASSPGTGTHVNYGYTF
>14|-|TRBV7-6
CASSLRVQDTEAFF
>11|-|TRBV6-1
CASSPADTQYF
>15|-|TRBV7-9
CASSPRLLGQETQYF
>13|-|TRBV6-1
CASTPGRLETQYF
>12|-|TRBV12-3/TRBV12-4
CASSSRLESQYF
>11|-|TRBV7-2
CASRALGEQYF
>16|TRBD2|TRBV7-9
CASSAYSGRSTDTQYF
>14|TRBD1|TRBV23-1
CASSREGQHTEAFF
>15|-|TRBV20-1
CSARDRRGVGETQYF